One and the same sample provided the 25 T cell receptor beta chains below, sequenced in a study of blood T cells in healthy people across ages. The use of a sample-barcoded 5' primer and a J-beta primer mix characterized a second PCR of roughly 6 to 11 cycles. MiXCR, run by TCRdb on the 5' RACE reads, gives a single entry per CDR3 protein. The sample lists 1.5 million to 2 million distinct CDR3 sequences, around 48% seen once, with approximately 2.1% in the top ten. Sequencing was carried out using blood. The receptors come from a woman in her 40s in good health.

Concerning this clonotype: An end of the junction does not agree with germline; a read error may underlie this. The chain is built from TRBV7-2 and TRBJ2-4; D is uncertain. CDR1 is SGHTA, CDR2 FQGNSA, per germline. The CDR3 covers 15 residues. This chain's CDR3 is CVSTSTVGRKNIQYF. The CDR3 DNA reads as TGTGTCAGCACCTCCACAGTAGGACGCAAAAACATTCAGTACTTC.

The chain has TRBV4-1 and TRBJ2-3, with D perhaps matching TRBD2 (6 bases). This CDR3 has 20 residues. Germline CDR1 and CDR2: MGHRA and YSYEKL. V gave up 0 bases and J gave up 0 bases, with 22 bases separating them. CDR3 nucleotide sequence: TGCGCCAGCAGCCAAGACCGGGACTCCAGCGGAGACCCTAGCACAGATACGCAGTATTTT. Translating it yields CASSQDRDSSGDPSTDTQYF.

The V gene is TRBV6-6, the J gene TRBJ1-4; D remains ambiguous. This CDR3 has 14 amino acids. Germline V gives CDR1 MNHNY, CDR2 SVGAGI (reference sequence). V was pared by 6 bases and J by 0 bases, with 8 bases between. The DNA of the CDR3 is TGTGCCAGCAGCCCTCACGCAACTAATGAAAAACTGTTTTTT. It yields the protein CASSPHATNEKLFF.

The V gene is TRBV6-5, the J gene TRBJ1-4; D unclear. Germline CDR1 MNHEY, CDR2 SVGAGI. The CDR3 has 14 residues. The V and J ends lost 4 bases and 4 bases respectively, with 10 bases between them. CDR3 loop: CASSFGPINEKLFF. CDR3 nucleotide sequence: TGTGCCAGCAGTTTCGGGCCCATTAATGAAAAACTGTTTTTT.

There are a few counts of this clonotype. The DNA of the CDR3 is TGTGCCAGCAGCCCACAGGGAAGAAGAGGGCAAGAGACCCAGTACTTC. This translates into CASSPQGRRGQETQYF. The J gene is TRBJ2-5, the V gene TRBV12-3 or TRBV12-4; tentatively, D is TRBD1 (6 bases). Trimming stripped 6 bases from V and 2 bases from J, with 19 bases between. This CDR3 region has 16 residues.

The J gene is TRBJ2-3, the V gene TRBV20-1; D remains ambiguous. The CDR3 is 11 residues long. Germline V lookup: CDR1 DFQATT, CDR2 SNEGSKA (reference sequence). The V end lost 1 base, the J end lost 7 bases, and 6 bases lay between the germline ends. The chain's CDR3 is CSARVLYTQYF. In DNA form, the CDR3 reads TGCAGTGCTAGAGTCCTCTATACGCAGTATTTT.

J is TRBJ2-1 and V is TRBV20-1, with 10 bases fitting TRBD2. J lost 5 bases, V lost 0 bases, and 4 bases had no gene match. There are 15 residues in the CDR3. Per the germline V gene, CDR1 is DFQATT and CDR2 is SNEGSKA (reference sequence). The CDR3 DNA sequence: TGCAGTGCTAGAGACTATAGCGGGGGGCACAATGAGCAGTTCTTC. It is translated as CSARDYSGGHNEQFF.

The rearrangement uses TRBV14 and TRBJ2-7, with TRBD1 matching over 10 bases. V shed 3 bases and J 3 bases; nucleotides not matched to a gene: 8. This CDR3 has 16 amino acids. Germline V gene sequence: CDR1 SGHDN, CDR2 FVKESK. CDR3 sequence reads: CASSQSLGQGIYEQYF. The DNA of the CDR3 is TGTGCCAGCAGCCAGTCCCTGGGACAGGGGATCTACGAGCAGTACTTC.

This clonotype appeared a few times. The chain has TRBV27 and TRBJ2-7, with 9 bases aligning to TRBD2. Losses at the gene ends were 3 bases for V and 2 bases for J; bases not matched to a gene: 5. Germline CDR1 and CDR2: MNHEY and SMNVEV (reference sequence). The CDR3 extends over 15 amino acids. CDR3 DNA sequence: TGTGCCAGCAGTTTCGGGCTAGCGGGGCCCTACGAGCAGTACTTC. It specifies CASSFGLAGPYEQYF.

This chain uses TRBV7-2 with TRBJ2-1; tentative D call: TRBD2 (6 bases). Trimming removed 5 bases from V and 13 bases from J, with 21 bases in between. The CDR3 is 14 amino acids. Germline CDR1 is SGHTA and CDR2 is FQGNSA. The DNA of the CDR3 is TGTGCCAGCAGCGGAGGGACGGTGAAAGAGACCCAGTTCTTC. This codes for CASSGGTVKETQFF.

V and J are TRBV20-1 and TRBJ2-1, with a possible D match to TRBD2 (5 bases). CDR3 size: 10 residues. Germline lookup yields CDR1 DFQATT and CDR2 SNEGSKA (reference sequence). Trimming stripped 6 bases from V and 6 bases from J, with 6 bases between. The CDR3 nucleotides read TGCAGTGCCACTAGCAATGAGCAGTTCTTC. It codes for CSATSNEQFF.

V is TRBV20-1 and J is TRBJ2-3; TRBD1 agrees at 7 bases. With V trimmed by 3 bases and J by 1 base, 4 bases remained unmatched. The CDR3 runs to 14 residues. Germline assignment: CDR1 DFQATT and CDR2 SNEGSKA (reference sequence). CDR3 loop: CSASGDRGTDTQYF. In DNA form, the CDR3 reads TGCAGTGCTAGCGGGGACAGAGGCACAGATACGCAGTATTTT.

The gene calls are TRBV2 and TRBJ2-5, with TRBD1 identical over 9 bases. With the DNA end fitting TRBJ2-7 better, the J assignment may be wrong. From germline, CDR1 is SNHLY and CDR2 FYNNEI. The CDR3 contains 14 residues. CDR3 in amino acids: CASSYRQGGNEQYF. CDR3 coding DNA: TGTGCCAGCAGTTACAGACAGGGGGGCAACGAGCAGTACTTC.

The chain joins TRBV27 to TRBJ2-1; 7 bases agree with TRBD2. With V trimmed by 4 bases and J by 8 bases, 8 bases remained unmatched. Per the germline V gene, CDR1 is MNHEY and CDR2 is SMNVEV (reference sequence). The CDR3 runs to 14 residues. DNA of the CDR3: TGTGCCAGCAGTTCCGGGGGGACCGTATATGAGCAGTTCTTC. Its protein product is CASSSGGTVYEQFF.

In this sample, this clonotype turned up many times. The chain joins TRBV12-3 or TRBV12-4 to TRBJ1-2; weak D call: TRBD1 (5 bases). There are 12 residues in the CDR3. The V end was cut by 5 bases, the J end by 5 bases, with 9 bases between. The CDR3 loop reads CASSLKGYGYTF. The CDR3 nucleotides read TGTGCCAGCAGTCTCAAGGGGTATGGCTACACCTTC.

In this sample, this clonotype turned up a few times. The rearrangement uses TRBV4-2 and TRBJ1-2; 10 bases agree with TRBD1. CDR1 is LGHNA and CDR2 is YNFKEQ in the germline V gene. The CDR3 has 15 amino acids. V was pared by 4 bases and J by 5 bases, with 7 bases of the junction left unmatched. In nucleotides, the CDR3 is TGTGCCAGCAGCCCAAACACGGGACAGGGGTATGGCTACACCTTC. Translating gives CASSPNTGQGYGYTF.

This clonotype was recorded many times. J is TRBJ2-7 and V is TRBV4-3; 7 bases are a match to TRBD1. Germline CDR1 and CDR2: LGHNA and YSLEER. Losses at the gene ends were 1 base for V and 4 bases for J; bases not matched to a gene: 13. CDR3 length: 17 residues. The CDR3 loop reads CASSQGLAGTVEYEQYF. The DNA for the CDR3 is TGCGCCAGCAGCCAAGGACTCGCCGGGACAGTTGAATACGAGCAGTACTTC.

This clonotype has only one observation. This chain connects TRBV2 to TRBJ2-1; 7 bases match TRBD1. The germline V gene has CDR1 SNHLY and CDR2 FYNNEI. Trimming removed 7 bases from V and 2 bases from J; junction bases left unmatched: 2. The CDR3 is made up of 13 amino acids. CDR3 in amino acids: CASIDRAYNEQFF. CDR3 DNA: TGTGCCAGCATTGACAGGGCCTACAATGAGCAGTTCTTC.

The V gene is TRBV20-1, the J gene TRBJ1-6; D remains unclear. Trimming shortened V by 5 bases and J by 7 bases, and 18 bases separated the two germline ends. Germline V gene lookup returns CDR1 DFQATT and CDR2 SNEGSKA (reference sequence). The CDR3 contains 15 residues. CDR3 residues: CSAPPAGSGNSPLHF. DNA for the CDR3: TGCAGTGCTCCCCCCGCGGGGTCGGGGAATTCACCCCTCCACTTT.

The chain links TRBV10-3 to TRBJ2-1; 9 bases align to TRBD2. This CDR3 has 14 residues. Germline CDR1 ENHRY, CDR2 SYGVKD. Losses at the gene ends were 7 bases for V and 6 bases for J; bases not matched to a gene: 7. CDR3 amino acids: CAITRAGGVNEQFF. The DNA of the CDR3 is TGTGCCATCACAAGAGCGGGGGGCGTCAATGAGCAGTTCTTC.

This clonotype was seen only a few times. The chain uses TRBV25-1 and TRBJ1-2; tentative D call: TRBD1 (5 bases). The CDR3 runs 13 residues. Trimming left V 2 bases short and J 6 bases short, with 10 bases between. Germline V CDR1 and CDR2: MGHDK, SYGVNS. The CDR3 coding sequence is TGTGCCAGCAGTGAAAACAGGCGACATGGCTACACCTTC. Residues: CASSENRRHGYTF.

This rearrangement joins TRBV15 to TRBJ2-4, with TRBD1 identical over 10 bases. Per the germline V gene, CDR1 is LNHNV and CDR2 is YYDKDF (reference sequence). The J segment lost 0 bases and the V segment lost 4 bases, leaving 6 bases of the junction unmatched. This CDR3 has 17 residues. The chain's CDR3 is CATSMDRGGAAKNIQYF. The CDR3, as DNA: TGTGCCACCAGCATGGACAGGGGGGGGGCAGCCAAAAACATTCAGTACTTC.

The rearrangement joins TRBV3-1 to TRBJ1-2, with D uncertain. The CDR3 has 15 amino acids. V was trimmed by 4 bases and J by 7 bases, leaving 19 bases between them. In germline, CDR1 is LGHDT, CDR2 YNNKEL (reference sequence). For the CDR3, the DNA is TGTGCCAGCAGCCCCCGGGAGCTCCAAGGCGGTGGCTACACCTTC. Translation gives CASSPRELQGGGYTF. The full variable domain, with the rest looked up from reference TRBV3-1 and TRBJ1-2, is DTAVSQTPKYLVTQMGNDKSIKCEQNLGHDTMYWYKQDSKKFLKIMFSYNNKELIINETVPNRFSPKSPDKAHLNLHINSLELGDSAVYFCASSPRELQGGGYTFGSGTRLTVV.

This clonotype has just a few counts. The rearrangement links TRBV7-2 to TRBJ1-2; TRBD1 is a possible D gene (6 bases). CDR1 SGHTA and CDR2 FQGNSA come from the germline V gene. The CDR3 extends over 15 amino acids. Trimming pared 6 bases from V and 4 bases from J, leaving 18 bases between. Here the CDR3 DNA reads TGTGCCAGCAGTCACCAGGGGTTCGTGGGCTATGGCTACACCTTC. Protein: CASSHQGFVGYGYTF.

This clonotype was seen once. The CDR3 is CASSPRTSGGVLENEQFF. DNA of the CDR3: TGTGCCAGCAGCCCCCGGACTAGCGGGGGGGTGTTGGAGAATGAGCAGTTCTTC. The chain uses TRBV7-8 and TRBJ2-1; 15 bases are shared with TRBD2. From germline, CDR1 is SGHVS and CDR2 FQNEAQ. The CDR3 is 18 amino acids. J was trimmed by 7 bases and V by 5 bases; bases with no gene match: 12.